The entry below describes one T cell receptor (beta chain). In this sample, this clonotype turned up a few times. The antigen this receptor binds is unknown. Per-base quality was not reported, and no clone a single base away is much larger than it. The sequencer was an Illumina HiSeq 2500. Quantitative 5'-RACE with molecular barcodes was the method used to prepare the TCR beta libraries. The study's own analysis went as follows. A new computational method based on a probabilistic model of VDJ rearrangement was used to identify disease-linked TCR variants. The public reads were reprocessed in TCRdb via fastp at Q25 and MiXCR, keeping in-frame beta chains. CDR3 protein sequences are deduplicated, and each keeps its most common genes and DNA. V and J calls and clone size were set by TCRdb, not the authors. Across this sample there are under 55,000 distinct CDR3 sequences, with about 7% seen only once. The top ten clones comprise 7.5% to 10% of the sample.

The record originates from a study of CD8 T cells in ankylosing spondylitis (dated by TCRdb to about 2017). Some background on the complete study: The study set out to find disease-linked TCR variants by profiling T cell receptor beta repertoires in ankylosing spondylitis patients and healthy donors. The full study cohort comprised around 25 ankylosing spondylitis patients and some 100 healthy donors. Peripheral blood was sampled, and synovial fluid was also collected from ankylosing spondylitis patients. The research as a whole found: Significant enrichment of the disease-linked clones was reported in matched synovial fluid samples from ankylosing spondylitis patients. The disease-linked clones showed a CD8+ phenotype and occurred at relatively low frequencies in peripheral blood. Some TCR beta motif variants had previously been reported in synovial fluid and blood of reactive arthritis patients, which suggested common disease-initiation mechanisms. Blood from ankylosing spondylitis patients appeared to be characterized by a TCR beta motif composed of about 8 highly homologous amino acid variants.

V ends up 10 bases short and J 3 bases short, with an unmatched junction base count of 17. The CDR3 has 16 amino acids, counting the end cysteine and phenylalanine. Only the CDR3 portion is preserved as DNA: 48 bases, with reading frame beginning at the first base. The clonotype comes from a female donor with ankylosing spondylitis or in good health (not recorded which). The chain is made from TRBV12-3 or TRBV12-4 and TRBJ1-2, and 7 junction bases match TRBD1. The sample comprised blood, either unsorted or a sorted T cell fraction (not recorded which). The nucleotide sequence is TGTGCCATCCCCGAGGAGGGGGCAAGTTTAGACTATGGCTACACCTTC. The translation is CAIPEEGASLDYGYTF.